This TCR beta chain was identified in a study of control samples from healthy donors and cancer patients. This CDR3 spans 16 amino acids. V shed 0 bases, J shed 7 bases, and the junction held 4 bases outside the gene matches. Germline loops: CDR1 SEHNR, CDR2 FQNEAQ (reference sequence). The protocol was immunoSEQ multiplex PCR, while the TCRdb copy is restricted to in-frame clones and leaves out a portion. Of around 110,000 clones in the sample, about 93% were seen once. The sample taken for sequencing was blood. This sequence joins TRBV7-9 and TRBJ1-6; the match to TRBD1 covers 9 bases. This receptor was obtained from a man aged 25 to 40 in good health. This CDR3 reads CASSLATGTGNSPLHF. The DNA of the CDR3 is TGTGCCAGCAGCTTAGCGACCGGGACAGGGAATTCACCCCTCCACTTT.